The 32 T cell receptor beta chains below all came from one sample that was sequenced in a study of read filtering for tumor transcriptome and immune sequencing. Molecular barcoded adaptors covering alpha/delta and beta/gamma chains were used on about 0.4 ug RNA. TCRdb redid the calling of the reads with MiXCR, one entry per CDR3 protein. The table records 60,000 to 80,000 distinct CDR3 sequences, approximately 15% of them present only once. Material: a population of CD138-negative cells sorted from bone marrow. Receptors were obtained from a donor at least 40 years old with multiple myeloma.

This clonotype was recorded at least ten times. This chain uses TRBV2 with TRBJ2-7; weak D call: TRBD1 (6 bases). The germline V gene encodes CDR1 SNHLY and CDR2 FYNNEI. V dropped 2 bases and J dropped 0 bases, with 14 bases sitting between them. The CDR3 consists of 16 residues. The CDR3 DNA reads TGTGCCAGCAGTGAACAGGGGTCTGGGGCCTCCTACGAGCAGTACTTC. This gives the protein CASSEQGSGASYEQYF.

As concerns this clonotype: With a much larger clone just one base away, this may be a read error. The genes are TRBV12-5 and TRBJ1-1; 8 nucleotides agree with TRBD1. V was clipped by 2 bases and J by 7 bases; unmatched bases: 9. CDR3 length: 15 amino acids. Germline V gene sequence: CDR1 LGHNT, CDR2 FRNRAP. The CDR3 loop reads CASGLYGTGDIEAFF. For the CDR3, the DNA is TGTGCTAGTGGTTTGTACGGGACAGGTGACATTGAAGCTTTCTTT.

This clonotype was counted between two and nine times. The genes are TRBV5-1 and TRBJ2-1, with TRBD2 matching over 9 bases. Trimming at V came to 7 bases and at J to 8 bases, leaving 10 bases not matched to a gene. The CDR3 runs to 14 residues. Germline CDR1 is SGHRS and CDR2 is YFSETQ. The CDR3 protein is CASADPSGNDEQFF. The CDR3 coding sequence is TGCGCCAGCGCGGACCCTAGCGGGAATGATGAGCAGTTCTTC.

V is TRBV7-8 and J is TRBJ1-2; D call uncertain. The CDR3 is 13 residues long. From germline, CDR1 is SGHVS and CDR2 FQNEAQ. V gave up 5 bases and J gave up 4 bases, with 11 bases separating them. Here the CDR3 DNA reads TGTGCCAGCAGCACGAGAACTTTCTATGGCTACACCTTC. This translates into CASSTRTFYGYTF.

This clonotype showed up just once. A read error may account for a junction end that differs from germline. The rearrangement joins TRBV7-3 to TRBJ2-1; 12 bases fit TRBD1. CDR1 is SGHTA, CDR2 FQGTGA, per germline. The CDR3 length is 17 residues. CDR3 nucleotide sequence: TGTGCCAGCAGCTTAACCCTTGGGGACAGGGGGCTAAATGAGCGGTTCTTC. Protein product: CASSLTLGDRGLNERFF. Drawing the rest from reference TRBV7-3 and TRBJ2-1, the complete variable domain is GAGVSQTPSNKVTEKGKYVELRCDPISGHTALYWYRQSLGQGPEFLIYFQGTGAADDSGLPNDRFFAVRPEGSVSTLKIQRTERGDSAVYLCASSLTLGDRGLNERFFGPGTRLTVL.

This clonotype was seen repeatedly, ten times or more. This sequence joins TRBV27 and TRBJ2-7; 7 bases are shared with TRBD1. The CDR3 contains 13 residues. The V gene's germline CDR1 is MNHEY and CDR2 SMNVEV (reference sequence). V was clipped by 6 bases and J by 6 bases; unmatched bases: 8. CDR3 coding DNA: TGTGCCAGCAGACAGGGGCGGCTAAGCGAGCAGTACTTC. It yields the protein CASRQGRLSEQYF.

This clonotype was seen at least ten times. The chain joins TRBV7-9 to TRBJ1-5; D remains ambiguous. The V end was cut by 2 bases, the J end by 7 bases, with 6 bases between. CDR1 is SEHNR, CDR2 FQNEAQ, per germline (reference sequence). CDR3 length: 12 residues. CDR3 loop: CASSLMGQPQHF. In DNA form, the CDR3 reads TGTGCCAGCAGCTTAATGGGACAGCCCCAGCATTTT.

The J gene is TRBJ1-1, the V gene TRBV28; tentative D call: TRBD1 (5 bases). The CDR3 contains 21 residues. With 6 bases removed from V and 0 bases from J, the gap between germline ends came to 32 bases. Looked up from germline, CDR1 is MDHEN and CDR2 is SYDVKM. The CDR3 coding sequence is TGTGCCAGCAGACCTCTCCTCTTGGGGGGTCTCGCGGGGGGAATGAACACTGAAGCTTTCTTT. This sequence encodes CASRPLLLGGLAGGMNTEAFF.

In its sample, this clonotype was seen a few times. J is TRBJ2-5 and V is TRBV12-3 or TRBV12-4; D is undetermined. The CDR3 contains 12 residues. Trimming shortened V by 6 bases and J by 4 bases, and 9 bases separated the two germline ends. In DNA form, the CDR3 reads TGTGCCAGCAGCCCTCATTCAGAGACCCAGTACTTC. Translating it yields CASSPHSETQYF.

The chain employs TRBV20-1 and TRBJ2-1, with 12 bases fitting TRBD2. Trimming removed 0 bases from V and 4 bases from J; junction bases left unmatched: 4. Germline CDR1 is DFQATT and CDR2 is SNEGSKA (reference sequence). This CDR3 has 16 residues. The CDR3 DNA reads TGCAGTGCTAGAGAGCGACTAGCGGGAGAATACAATGAGCAGTTCTTC. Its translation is CSARERLAGEYNEQFF.

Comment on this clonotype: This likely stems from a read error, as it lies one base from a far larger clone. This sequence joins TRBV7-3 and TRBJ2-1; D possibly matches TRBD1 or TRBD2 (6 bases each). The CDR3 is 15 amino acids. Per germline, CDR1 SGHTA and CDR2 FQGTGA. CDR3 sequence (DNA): TGTGTCAGCAGCCCAGCGTTCGGGGGCAACAATGAGCAGTTCTTC. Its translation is CVSSPAFGGNNEQFF.

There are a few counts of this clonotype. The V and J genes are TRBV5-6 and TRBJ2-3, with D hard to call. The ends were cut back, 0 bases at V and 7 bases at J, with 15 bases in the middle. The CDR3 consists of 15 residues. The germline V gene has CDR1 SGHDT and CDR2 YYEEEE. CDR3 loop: CASSLGLVGGNTQYF. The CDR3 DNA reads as TGTGCCAGCAGCTTGGGTCTTGTTGGTGGTAATACGCAGTATTTT.

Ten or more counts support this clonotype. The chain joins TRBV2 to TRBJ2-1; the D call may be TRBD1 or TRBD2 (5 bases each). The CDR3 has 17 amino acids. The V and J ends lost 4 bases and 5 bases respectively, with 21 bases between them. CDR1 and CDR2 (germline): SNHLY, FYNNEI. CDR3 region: CASSATGARSVNNEQFF. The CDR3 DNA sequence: TGTGCCAGCAGTGCCACCGGGGCGAGAAGTGTAAACAATGAGCAGTTCTTC.

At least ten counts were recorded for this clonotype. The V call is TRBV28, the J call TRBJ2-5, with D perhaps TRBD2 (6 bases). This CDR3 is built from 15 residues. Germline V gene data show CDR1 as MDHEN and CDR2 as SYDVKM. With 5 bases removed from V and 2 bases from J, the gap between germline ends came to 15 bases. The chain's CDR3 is CASSPLTRIQETQYF. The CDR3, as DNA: TGTGCCAGCAGTCCTTTGACTAGGATACAAGAGACCCAGTACTTC. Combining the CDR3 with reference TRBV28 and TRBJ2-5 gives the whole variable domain DVKVTQSSRYLVKRTGEKVFLECVQDMDHENMFWYRQDPGLGLRLIYFSYDVKMKEKGDIPEGYSVSREKKERFSLILESASTNQTSMYLCASSPLTRIQETQYFGPGTRLLVL.

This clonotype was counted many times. CDR3 in DNA: TGTGCCAGCAGTTTATGGACAGGGGTGAATGAGCAGTTCTTC. This gives the protein CASSLWTGVNEQFF. This sequence joins TRBV28 and TRBJ2-1; 8 bases fit TRBD1. Germline loops: CDR1 MDHEN, CDR2 SYDVKM. The CDR3 covers 14 residues. Trimming took 0 bases from V and 7 from J; bases not matched to a gene: 2.

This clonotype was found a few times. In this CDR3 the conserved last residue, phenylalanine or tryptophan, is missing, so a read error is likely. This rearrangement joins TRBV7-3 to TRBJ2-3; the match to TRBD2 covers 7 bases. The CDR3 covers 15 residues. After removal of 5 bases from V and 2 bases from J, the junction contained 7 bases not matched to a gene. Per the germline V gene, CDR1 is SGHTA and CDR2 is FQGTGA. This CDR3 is CASSTTSQPTDTQYL. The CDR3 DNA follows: TGTGCCAGCAGCACGACTAGCCAGCCCACAGATACGCAGTATCTT.

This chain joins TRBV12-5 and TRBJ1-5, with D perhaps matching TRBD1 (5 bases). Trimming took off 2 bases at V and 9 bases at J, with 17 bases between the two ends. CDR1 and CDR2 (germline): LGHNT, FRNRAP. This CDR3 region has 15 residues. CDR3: CASGLFSGGSWPQHF. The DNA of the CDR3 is TGTGCTAGTGGTTTGTTTTCTGGGGGGAGCTGGCCCCAGCATTTT.

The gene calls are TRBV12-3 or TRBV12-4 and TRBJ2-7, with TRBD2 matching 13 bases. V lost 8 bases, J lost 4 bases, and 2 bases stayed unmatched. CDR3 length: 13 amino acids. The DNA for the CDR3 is TGTGCCAGCCGGACTAGCGGGAGTTACGAGCAGTACTTC. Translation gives CASRTSGSYEQYF.

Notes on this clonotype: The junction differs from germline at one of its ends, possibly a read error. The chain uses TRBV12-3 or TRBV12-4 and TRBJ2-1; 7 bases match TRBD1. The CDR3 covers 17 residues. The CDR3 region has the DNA TGTGCCAGCAATTTATGGGGACAGCCCGACGGATACAATGAGCAGTTCTTC. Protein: CASNLWGQPDGYNEQFF.

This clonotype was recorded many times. The CDR3: CASSFEPGLVNYEQYF. CDR3 bases: TGTGCCAGCTCGTTCGAACCGGGACTAGTAAACTACGAGCAGTACTTC. This chain links TRBV18 with TRBJ2-7, with 8 positions matching TRBD2. The CDR3 has 16 residues. V shed 6 bases and J 3 bases; nucleotides not matched to a gene: 13. Germline V gives CDR1 KGHSH, CDR2 LQKENI.

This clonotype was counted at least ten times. CDR3 amino acids: CASRLDRTRLASYNEQFF. DNA for the CDR3: TGCGCCAGCAGGCTTGACAGGACGAGACTAGCTAGCTACAATGAGCAGTTCTTC. The V and J genes are TRBV5-1 and TRBJ2-1; TRBD2 might be the D (7 bases). This CDR3 is built from 18 residues. Germline lookup yields CDR1 SGHRS and CDR2 YFSETQ. The germline V and J ends were trimmed by 5 bases and 3 bases, with 24 bases remaining between them.

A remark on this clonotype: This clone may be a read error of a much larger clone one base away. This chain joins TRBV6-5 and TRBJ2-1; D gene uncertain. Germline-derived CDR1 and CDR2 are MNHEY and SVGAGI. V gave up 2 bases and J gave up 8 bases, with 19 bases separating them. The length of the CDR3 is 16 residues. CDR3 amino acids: CASSYAAARYHDEQFF. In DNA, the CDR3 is TGTGCCAGCAGTTACGCGGCTGCAAGGTATCATGATGAGCAGTTCTTC.

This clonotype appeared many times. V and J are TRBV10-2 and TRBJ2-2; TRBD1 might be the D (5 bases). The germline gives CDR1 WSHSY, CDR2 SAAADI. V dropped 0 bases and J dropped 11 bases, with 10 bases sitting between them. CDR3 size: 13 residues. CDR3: CASSESVGPELFF. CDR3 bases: TGCGCCAGCAGTGAGTCCGTGGGGCCTGAGCTGTTTTTT.

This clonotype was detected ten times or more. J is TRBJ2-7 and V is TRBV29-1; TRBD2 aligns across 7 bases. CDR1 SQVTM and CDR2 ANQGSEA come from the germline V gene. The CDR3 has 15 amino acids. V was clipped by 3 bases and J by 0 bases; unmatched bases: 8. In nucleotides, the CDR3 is TGCAGCGTTGAGGCAGGACGGGGGGACTCCTACGAGCAGTACTTC. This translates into CSVEAGRGDSYEQYF.

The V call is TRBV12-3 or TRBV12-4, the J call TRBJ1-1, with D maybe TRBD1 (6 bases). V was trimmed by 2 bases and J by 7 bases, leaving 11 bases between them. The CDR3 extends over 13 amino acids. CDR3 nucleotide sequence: TGTGCCAGCAGTTTAAAGGGAGGGGGTGAAGCTTTCTTT. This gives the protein CASSLKGGGEAFF.

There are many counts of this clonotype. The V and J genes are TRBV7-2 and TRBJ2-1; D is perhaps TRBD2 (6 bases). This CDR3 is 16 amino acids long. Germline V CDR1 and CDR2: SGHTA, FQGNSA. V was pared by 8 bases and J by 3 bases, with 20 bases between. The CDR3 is CASVQGAGRIYNEQFF. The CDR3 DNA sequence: TGTGCCAGCGTCCAAGGAGCGGGTCGAATCTACAATGAGCAGTTCTTC. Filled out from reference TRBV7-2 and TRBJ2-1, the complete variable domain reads GAGVSQSPSNKVTEKGKDVELRCDPISGHTALYWYRQSLGQGLEFLIYFQGNSAPDKSGLPSDRFSAERTGGSVSTLTIQRTQQEDSAVYLCASVQGAGRIYNEQFFGPGTRLTVL.

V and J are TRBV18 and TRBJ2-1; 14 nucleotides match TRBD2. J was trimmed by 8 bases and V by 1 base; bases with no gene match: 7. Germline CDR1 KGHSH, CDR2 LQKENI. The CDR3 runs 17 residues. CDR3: CASSPRTLGLAGDEQFF. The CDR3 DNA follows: TGTGCCAGCTCACCACGTACTTTGGGACTAGCGGGAGATGAGCAGTTCTTC.

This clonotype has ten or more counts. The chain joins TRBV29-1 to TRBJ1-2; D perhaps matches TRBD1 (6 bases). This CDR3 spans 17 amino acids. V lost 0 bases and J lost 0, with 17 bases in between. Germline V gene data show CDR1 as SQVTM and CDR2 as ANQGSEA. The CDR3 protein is CSVEEGFGRGTNYGYTF. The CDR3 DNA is TGCAGCGTTGAAGAGGGATTCGGCAGGGGAACTAACTATGGCTACACCTTC.

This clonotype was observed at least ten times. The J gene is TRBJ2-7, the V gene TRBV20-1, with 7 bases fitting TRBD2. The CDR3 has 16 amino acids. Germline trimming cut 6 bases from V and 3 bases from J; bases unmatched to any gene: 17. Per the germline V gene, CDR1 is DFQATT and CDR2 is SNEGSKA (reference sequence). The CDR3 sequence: CSAMRRSSSGHYEQYF. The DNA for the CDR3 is TGCAGTGCCATGCGACGTTCATCTAGCGGCCACTACGAGCAGTACTTC.

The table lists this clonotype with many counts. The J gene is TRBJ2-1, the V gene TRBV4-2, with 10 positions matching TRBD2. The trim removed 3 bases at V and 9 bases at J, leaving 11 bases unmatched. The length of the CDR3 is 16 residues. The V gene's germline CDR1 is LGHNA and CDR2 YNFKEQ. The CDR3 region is CASSQDVSGRDGEQFF. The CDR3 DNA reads TGTGCCAGCAGCCAGGATGTAAGCGGGAGGGACGGTGAGCAGTTCTTC.

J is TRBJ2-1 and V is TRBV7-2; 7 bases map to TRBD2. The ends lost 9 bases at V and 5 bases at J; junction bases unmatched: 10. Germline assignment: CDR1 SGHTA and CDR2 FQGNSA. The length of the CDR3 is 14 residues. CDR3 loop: CARGGGGSNNEQFF. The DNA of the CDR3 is TGTGCCAGGGGGGGGGGGGGTAGCAACAATGAGCAGTTCTTC.

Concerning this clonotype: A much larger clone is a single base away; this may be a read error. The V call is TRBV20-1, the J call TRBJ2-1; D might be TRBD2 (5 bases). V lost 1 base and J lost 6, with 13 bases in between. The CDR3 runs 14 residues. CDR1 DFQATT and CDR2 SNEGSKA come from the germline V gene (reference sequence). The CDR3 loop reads CSARGTGYPNEQFF. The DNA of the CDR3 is TGCAGTGCTAGAGGGACTGGCTACCCCAATGAGCAGTTCTTC.